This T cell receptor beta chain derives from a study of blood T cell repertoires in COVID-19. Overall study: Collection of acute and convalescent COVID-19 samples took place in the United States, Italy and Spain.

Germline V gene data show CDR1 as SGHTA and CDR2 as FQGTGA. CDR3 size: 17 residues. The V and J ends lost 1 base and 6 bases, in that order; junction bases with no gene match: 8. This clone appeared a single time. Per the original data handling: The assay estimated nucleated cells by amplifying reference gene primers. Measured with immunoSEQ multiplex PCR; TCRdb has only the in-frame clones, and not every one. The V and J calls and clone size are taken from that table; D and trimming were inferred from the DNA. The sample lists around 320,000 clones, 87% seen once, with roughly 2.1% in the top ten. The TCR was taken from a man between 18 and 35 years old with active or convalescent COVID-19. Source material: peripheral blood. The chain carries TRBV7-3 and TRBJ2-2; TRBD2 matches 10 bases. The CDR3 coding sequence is TGTGCCAGCAGCTTAAATGCGGCTAGCGGGAGCGCCGGGGAGCTGTTTTTT. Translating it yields CASSLNAASGSAGELFF.